Listed below are T cell receptor beta chains from one sample, sequenced in a study of T-cell reconstitution after alpha-beta-depleted transplantation in children. TCRdb itself ran the PCR reads through MiXCR, one entry per CDR3 protein. The sample has about 980,000 distinct CDR3 sequences; roughly 29% are singletons. The source was PBMCs, mostly from graft donor cells, collected 360 days after TCRalphabeta/CD19-depleted stem cell transplant. The receptors originated from a boy in the first two years of life who had a stem cell transplant for SCID, so the T cells may come from the graft donor. Both conserved end residues are part of each CDR3. Fields, in order: D gene, clone size, J gene, V gene, CDR3 protein, CDR3 DNA. A D gene is named only where the DNA matches it firmly. The size entry is marked missing in some rows and otherwise reads once, few, many or a size class.

.	.	TRBJ1-2	TRBV12-3/TRBV12-4	CASSSFGGPGYGYTF	TGTGCCAGCAGTTCGTTTGGGGGGCCGGGGTATGGCTACACCTTC
.	.	TRBJ2-2	TRBV12-3/TRBV12-4	CASSPGQLGTGELFF	TGTGCCAGCAGTCCGGGACAACTGGGGACCGGGGAGCTGTTTTTT
.	.	TRBJ1-6	TRBV2	CASSEGERPSSYNSPLHF	TGTGCCAGCAGTGAAGGGGAACGGCCGAGCTCCTATAATTCACCCCTCCACTTT
TRBD1	.	TRBJ1-5	TRBV2	CASSGGTGSNQPQHF	TGTGCCAGCAGTGGGGGGACAGGTAGCAATCAGCCCCAGCATTTT
.	.	TRBJ2-5	TRBV9	CASSEGELEYQETQYF	TGTGCCAGCAGCGAGGGGGAACTGGAATACCAAGAGACCCAGTACTTC
.	.	TRBJ2-2	TRBV13	CASSASGTLNTGELFF	TGTGCCAGCAGCGCATCCGGGACGCTGAACACCGGGGAGCTGTTTTTT
TRBD2	few	TRBJ2-7	TRBV5-1	CASSLAGSGNSLEQYF	TGCGCCAGCAGCTTGGCCGGGAGCGGGAACTCTCTTGAGCAGTACTTC
.	few	TRBJ2-3	TRBV20-1	CSAQGLYTDTQYF	TGCAGTGCGCAGGGGCTATACACAGATACGCAGTATTTT
TRBD1	.	TRBJ1-2	TRBV7-3	CASSPHRGSLYGYTF	TGTGCCAGCAGCCCCCACAGGGGTTCCCTCTATGGCTACACCTTC
.	.	TRBJ2-1	TRBV6-2/TRBV6-3	CASSQPAGPDTNEQFF	TGTGCCAGCAGTCAACCCGCGGGACCTGACACTAATGAGCAGTTCTTC
.	.	TRBJ2-1	TRBV5-1	CASRVEGLGYNEQFF	TGCGCCAGCAGGGTAGAGGGTTTGGGATACAATGAGCAGTTCTTC
TRBD1	few	TRBJ2-7	TRBV20-1	CSASGGTGFYEQYF	TGCAGTGCTAGTGGAGGGACAGGGTTTTACGAGCAGTACTTC
TRBD1	.	TRBJ1-1	TRBV12-3/TRBV12-4	CASSPDRDEAEAFF	TGTGCCAGCAGCCCGGACAGGGATGAAGCTGAAGCTTTCTTT
TRBD1	few	TRBJ2-7	TRBV7-2	CASSLATGIQQYF	TGTGCCAGCAGCTTAGCGACAGGGATCCAGCAGTACTTC
.	.	TRBJ2-1	TRBV3-1	CASSQDSGVYSSYNEQFF	TGTGCCAGCAGCCAAGACTCAGGCGTCTATAGCTCCTACAATGAGCAGTTCTTC
.	few	TRBJ2-2	TRBV20-1	CSASRVSPGELFF	TGCAGTGCTAGTCGAGTGAGTCCCGGGGAGCTGTTTTTT
.	.	TRBJ2-7	TRBV7-2	CASSLSPPYEQYF	TGTGCCAGCAGCTTATCCCCGCCCTACGAGCAGTACTTC
TRBD1	few	TRBJ1-5	TRBV10-3	CAISRRTGDNQPQHF	TGTGCCATCAGTCGCAGGACAGGAGACAATCAGCCCCAGCATTTT
.	few	TRBJ2-7	TRBV12-3/TRBV12-4	CASKDLLGYEQYF	TGTGCCAGCAAGGACCTCCTGGGGTACGAGCAGTACTTC
.	.	TRBJ2-4	TRBV12-3/TRBV12-4	CASSLKSTAPEYF	TGTGCCAGCAGTTTAAAATCCACCGCCCCGGAGTACTTC
.	few	TRBJ2-1	TRBV10-3	CAISEMGVTYNEQFF	TGTGCCATCAGTGAGATGGGCGTCACATACAATGAGCAGTTCTTC
.	.	TRBJ2-5	TRBV24-1	CATSDTPPPGSTETQYF	TGTGCCACCAGTGATACTCCGCCCCCGGGGTCGACGGAGACCCAGTACTTC